What follows are 21 T cell receptor beta chains derived from one specimen sequenced in a study of T-cell reconstitution after alpha-beta-depleted transplantation in children. This sample's TCRbeta library carried unique molecular identifier barcodes. TCRdb re-called the PCR reads with MiXCR, one entry per CDR3 protein. The data show 350,000 to 450,000 distinct CDR3 sequences, 10% to 15% seen once. Material: PBMCs, obtained from the stem cell graft. These receptors were obtained from a human donor who donated a stem cell graft to a child with Fanconi anemia.

This clonotype was observed a handful of times. The chain uses TRBV6-1 and TRBJ1-5, with 10 bases matching TRBD1. There are 14 residues in the CDR3. V shed 7 bases and J 4 bases; nucleotides not matched to a gene: 4. The germline V gene has CDR1 MNHNS and CDR2 SASEGT. The CDR3 loop is CASILGQGNQPQHF. The CDR3 coding sequence is TGTGCCAGCATCCTGGGACAGGGGAATCAGCCCCAGCATTTT.

V usage is TRBV20-1 and J usage is TRBJ2-3; possible D gene TRBD1, 6 bases. This CDR3 spans 13 amino acids. The germline V gene encodes CDR1 DFQATT and CDR2 SNEGSKA (reference sequence). The V end lost 3 bases, the J end lost 0 bases, and 7 bases lay between the germline ends. CDR3 coding DNA: TGCAGTGCTAGTACAGGGAGCACAGATACGCAGTATTTT. Its translation is CSASTGSTDTQYF.

The gene calls are TRBV27 and TRBJ2-7, with TRBD1 matching 7 bases. The CDR3 consists of 15 residues. From germline, CDR1 is MNHEY and CDR2 SMNVEV (reference sequence). V shed 6 bases, J shed 0 bases, and the junction held 8 bases outside the gene matches. CDR3 sequence reads: CASSPGQLPSYEQYV. The CDR3 DNA follows: TGTGCCAGCAGCCCGGGACAGCTGCCCTCCTACGAGCAGTACGTC.

This clonotype was seen more than once but under ten times. The chain couples TRBV2 to TRBJ2-3; TRBD1 is a possible D gene (6 bases). Deletions cut 9 bases from V and 2 bases from J, with 12 bases between. Germline V gene lookup returns CDR1 SNHLY and CDR2 FYNNEI. The CDR3 loop spans 13 amino acids. The CDR3 spells CARKRTVTDTQYF. The CDR3 nucleotides are TGTGCCAGAAAGAGGACAGTCACAGATACGCAGTATTTT.

This clonotype was picked up a small number of times. The V call is TRBV20-1, the J call TRBJ2-2; 7 nucleotides agree with TRBD1. Trimming removed 0 bases from V and 12 bases from J; junction bases left unmatched: 22. The CDR3 has 18 residues. Germline V CDR1 and CDR2: DFQATT, SNEGSKA (reference sequence). Here the CDR3 DNA reads TGCAGTGCTAGAGATCCCGCTACCGGGACAGTGAACACCGGTAAGCTGTTTTTT. Translation gives CSARDPATGTVNTGKLFF.

This clonotype was counted at least ten times. The V call is TRBV5-6, the J call TRBJ2-3, with unresolved D. Per the germline V gene, CDR1 is SGHDT and CDR2 is YYEEEE. The CDR3 totals 14 residues. V dropped 0 bases and J dropped 4 bases, with 9 bases sitting between them. Here the CDR3 reads CASSLGYGADTQYF. In nucleotides, the CDR3 is TGTGCCAGCAGCTTGGGGTATGGGGCAGATACGCAGTATTTT.

This clonotype was counted only a few times. The V and J genes are TRBV7-2 and TRBJ1-1, with D perhaps matching TRBD1 (5 bases). The CDR3 totals 14 residues. Trimming took off 2 bases at V and 1 base at J, with 8 bases between the two ends. Germline CDR1 is SGHTA and CDR2 is FQGNSA. The CDR3 spells CASSLYGTNTEAFF. The CDR3 DNA reads as TGTGCCAGCAGCTTATACGGGACGAACACTGAAGCTTTCTTT.

Only a few counts were recorded for this clonotype. This chain joins TRBV4-3 and TRBJ1-1; no clear D gene. Trimming pared 0 bases from V and 5 bases from J, leaving 7 bases between. The CDR3 runs 13 residues. Germline V gene sequence: CDR1 LGHNA, CDR2 YSLEER. The CDR3 sequence: CASSQESFTEAFF. DNA for the CDR3: TGCGCCAGCAGCCAAGAGTCTTTTACTGAAGCTTTCTTT.

This clonotype has just a few counts. The chain uses TRBV5-1 and TRBJ2-3; 8 bases fit TRBD1. The V and J ends lost 1 base and 4 bases, in that order; junction bases with no gene match: 14. Looked up from germline, CDR1 is SGHRS and CDR2 is YFSETQ. This CDR3 has 18 amino acids. In nucleotides, the CDR3 is TGCGCCAGCAGCTTGATTTCCCGGGCAGGGGGCATTGCAGATACGCAGTATTTT. Translating it yields CASSLISRAGGIADTQYF.

The table lists this clonotype with a few counts. The V and J genes are TRBV20-1 and TRBJ1-1, with a possible D match to TRBD1 (5 bases). The V end was cut by 0 bases, the J end by 2 bases, with 7 bases between. The V gene's germline CDR1 is DFQATT and CDR2 SNEGSKA (reference sequence). The CDR3 has 13 residues. CDR3 amino acids: CSARDQGNTEAFF. The CDR3 nucleotides are TGCAGTGCTAGAGATCAGGGAAACACTGAAGCTTTCTTT.

This clonotype was counted a few times. The chain uses TRBV20-1 and TRBJ1-4, with a possible D match to TRBD1 (6 bases). CDR1 and CDR2 from the germline V gene are DFQATT and SNEGSKA (reference sequence). The CDR3 covers 11 residues. CDR3 protein: CIGQIGEKLFF. DNA for the CDR3: TGCATCGGACAGATTGGTGAAAAACTGTTTTTT.

This clonotype was seen a few times. The chain uses TRBV19 and TRBJ1-1; D not certain. The germline CDR1 and CDR2 sequences are LNHDA and SQIVND (reference sequence). The CDR3 contains 14 residues. V was cut by 5 bases and J by 6 bases, with 16 bases left in between. The CDR3 spells CASSSQAAGSEAFF. The CDR3 region has the DNA TGTGCCAGTAGTTCCCAGGCGGCAGGTTCTGAAGCTTTCTTT.

This clonotype was recorded many times. The CDR3 DNA is TGTGCCAGCAGTGATATTGGGTCAAATGAGCAGTTCTTC. Protein sequence: CASSDIGSNEQFF. The chain recombines TRBV2 with TRBJ2-1; no clear D gene. CDR1 and CDR2 from the germline V gene are SNHLY and FYNNEI. The V end was cut by 3 bases, the J end by 7 bases, with 10 bases between. This CDR3 has 13 amino acids. The full variable domain, in which reference TRBV2 and TRBJ2-1 provide the parts outside the CDR3, is EPEVTQTPSHQVTQMGQEVILRCVPISNHLYFYWYRQILGQKVEFLVSFYNNEISEKSEIFDDQFSVERPDGSNFTLKIRSTKLEDSAMYFCASSDIGSNEQFFGPGTRLTVL.

On this clonotype: The germline gene is not matched at one end of the junction; a read error may be the cause. The V and J genes are TRBV12-3 or TRBV12-4 and TRBJ2-7, with 7 nucleotides matching TRBD1. CDR3 length equals 9 residues. This CDR3 reads CASSYLTGF. DNA of the CDR3: TGTGCCAGCAGCTATCTGACAGGGTTC.

Many counts were recorded for this clonotype. The chain is built from TRBV5-1 and TRBJ2-5; weak D call: TRBD2 (6 bases). Germline CDR1 reads SGHRS; CDR2 reads YFSETQ. V was cut by 2 bases and J by 1 base, with 9 bases left in between. The CDR3 consists of 14 residues. The CDR3 protein is CASSFTSSQETQYF. The CDR3 DNA sequence: TGCGCCAGCAGCTTTACTAGCAGCCAAGAGACCCAGTACTTC.

This clonotype was picked up a small number of times. The chain couples TRBV12-5 to TRBJ1-5; 8 nucleotides match TRBD1. The V gene's germline CDR1 is LGHNT and CDR2 FRNRAP. V lost 5 bases, J lost 3 bases, and 3 bases stayed unmatched. This CDR3 spans 14 amino acids. Written as DNA, the CDR3 is TGTGCTAGTGGTGACAGGGGTATCAATCAGCCCCAGCATTTT. Encoded protein: CASGDRGINQPQHF.

This clonotype appeared once. The chain joins TRBV7-9 to TRBJ2-3, with D uncertain. The germline V gene encodes CDR1 SEHNR and CDR2 FQNEAQ (reference sequence). CDR3 length: 16 amino acids. V gave up 3 bases and J gave up 0 bases, with 13 bases separating them. CDR3 region: CASSFSHDVSTDTQYF. The DNA for the CDR3 is TGTGCCAGCAGCTTCAGTCACGACGTCAGCACAGATACGCAGTATTTT. Using reference TRBV7-9 and TRBJ2-3 for the parts outside the CDR3, the full variable domain is DTGVSQNPRHKITKRGQNVTFRCDPISEHNRLYWYRQTLGQGPEFLTYFQNEAQLEKSRLLSDRFSAERPKGSFSTLEIQRTEQGDSAMYLCASSFSHDVSTDTQYFGPGTRLTVL.

This clonotype has just a few counts. The gene calls are TRBV6-4 and TRBJ1-1; tentative D call: TRBD1 (5 bases). Germline loops: CDR1 MRHNA, CDR2 SNTAGT. The ends were cut back, 1 base at V and 2 bases at J, with 17 bases in the middle. This CDR3 contains 17 residues. In DNA form, the CDR3 reads TGTGCCAGCAGTGACTGGGGCCCTGACCGTGGAAACACTGAAGCTTTCTTT. Its translation: CASSDWGPDRGNTEAFF.

This clonotype was counted at least ten times. V and J are TRBV2 and TRBJ2-4, with D perhaps TRBD2 (7 bases). V was clipped by 7 bases and J by 6 bases, with 19 bases between them. The CDR3 has 15 residues. CDR1 and CDR2 from the germline V gene are SNHLY and FYNNEI. The CDR3 bases are TGTGCCAGCACCGAACGGGGGGCAGGAAGAAACATTCAGTACTTC. Amino acid sequence: CASTERGAGRNIQYF. Full variable domain (missing parts from reference TRBV2 and TRBJ2-4): EPEVTQTPSHQVTQMGQEVILRCVPISNHLYFYWYRQILGQKVEFLVSFYNNEISEKSEIFDDQFSVERPDGSNFTLKIRSTKLEDSAMYFCASTERGAGRNIQYFGAGTRLSVL.

The genes are TRBV12-3 or TRBV12-4 and TRBJ1-6; D is ambiguous. CDR3 length equals 12 residues. V was pared by 3 bases and J by 14 bases, with 11 bases between. The CDR3 is CASSFSGGTLHF. The CDR3 coding sequence is TGTGCCAGCAGTTTCAGCGGTGGGACCCTCCACTTT.

This clonotype has a handful of counts. J is TRBJ1-1 and V is TRBV7-9; 8 positions agree with TRBD1. V lost 5 bases to trimming and J lost 5 bases; unmatched junction nucleotides: 7. CDR3 length: 14 amino acids. Looked up from germline, CDR1 is SEHNR and CDR2 is FQNEAQ (reference sequence). DNA for the CDR3: TGTGCCAGCAGCGAAGGACAGGGTGGGACTGAAGCTTTCTTT. Its translation: CASSEGQGGTEAFF. Full variable domain (outside the CDR3, taken from reference TRBV7-9 and TRBJ1-1): DTGVSQNPRHKITKRGQNVTFRCDPISEHNRLYWYRQTLGQGPEFLTYFQNEAQLEKSRLLSDRFSAERPKGSFSTLEIQRTEQGDSAMYLCASSEGQGGTEAFFGQGTRLTVV.